This is a list of T cell receptor beta chains from one sample in a study of blood T cell repertoires in COVID-19. TCRdb's copy holds only in-frame clones and misses some; the assay was immunoSEQ multiplex PCR. The sample lists over 10,000 clones; about nine tenths were seen once. What was sequenced was peripheral blood. The receptors stem from a human donor in a cohort sampled during active COVID-19. Each CDR3 is given with its conserved first and last residue. D genes are given only for firm matches. Some rows have no size entry. The others give once, few or many, or a class for an expanded clone.

j_call clone_size v_call d_call cdr3_nt cdr3_aa
TRBJ1-5 NA TRBV28 NA TGTGCCAGCAGTTTAAGGGGGATGTTCGAGGATCAGCCCCAGCATTTT CASSLRGMFEDQPQHF
TRBJ1-1 NA TRBV6-2/TRBV6-3 TRBD1 TGTGCCAGCAGTTACCAAGGACAGGGGAACACTGAAGCTTTCTTT CASSYQGQGNTEAFF
TRBJ1-2 NA TRBV11-2 NA TGTGCCAGCAGCCGGCCGGGGGTTCTCTATGGCTACACCTTC CASSRPGVLYGYTF
TRBJ2-2 NA TRBV19 TRBD1 TGTGCCAGTACCTACCGGGACAGGGAGGGCACCGGGGAGCTGTTTTTT CASTYRDREGTGELFF
TRBJ1-2 NA TRBV7-8 TRBD1 TGTGCCAGCAGCTTAGCGCGGCAGGGGGCTAAGCGTGGCTACACCTTC CASSLARQGAKRGYTF
TRBJ2-7 NA TRBV28 NA TGTGCCAGCAGTTTACGGGGGTACTACTCCTACGAGCAGTACTTC CASSLRGYYSYEQYF
TRBJ1-1 once TRBV29-1 NA TGCAGCGGCACCCTGATGGCTAACACTGAAGCTTTCTTT CSGTLMANTEAFF
TRBJ1-1 few TRBV6-6 TRBD1 TGTGCCAGCAGTTACTCGGAGGTTCAGGGGGCTGAAGCTTTCTTT CASSYSEVQGAEAFF
TRBJ1-1 few TRBV19 NA TGTGCCAGTAGAACCGGGACACGGAACACTGAAGCTTTCTTT CASRTGTRNTEAFF
TRBJ2-2 NA TRBV19 NA TGTGCCAGTACCCCGGGACACACGAACACCGGGGAGCTGTTTTTT CASTPGHTNTGELFF
TRBJ2-1 once TRBV5-1 NA TGCGCCAGCAGCTTGCAGGGTGCCTACAATGAGCAGTTCTTC CASSLQGAYNEQFF
TRBJ2-5 NA TRBV5-8 TRBD2 TGTGCCAGCAGCGCTGGACTAGCGGGGATCCAAGAGACCCAGTACTTC CASSAGLAGIQETQYF
TRBJ2-1 NA TRBV24-1 TRBD1 TGTGCCACCAGTGACCACTGGGACAGCCACCCATATGAGCAGTTCTTC CATSDHWDSHPYEQFF
TRBJ2-7 NA TRBV6-2/TRBV6-3 TRBD1 TGTGCCAGCAGTTATACCCCCGACAGGGGTTACGAGCAGTACTTC CASSYTPDRGYEQYF
TRBJ2-7 NA TRBV18 NA TGTGCCAGCTCACCTCGAACCGAGTCCTACGAGCAGTACTTC CASSPRTESYEQYF
TRBJ2-2 NA TRBV2 TRBD2 TGTGCCAGCAGTGAACTAAGCGCGGGGGCCGGGGAGCTGTTTTTT CASSELSAGAGELFF
TRBJ1-1 once TRBV3-1/TRBV3-2 NA TGTGCCAGCAGTCCAAACCCTATGCTAGCAACCTCTGAAGCTTTCTTT CASSPNPMLATSEAFF
TRBJ2-2 few TRBV7-9 NA TGTGCCAGCAGCTTATTAAGGGGGGGCACCGGGGAGCTGTTTTTT CASSLLRGGTGELFF
TRBJ2-1 NA TRBV9 NA TGTGCCAGCAGCGTAGCTAGGGGGGGGCAGGAGCAGTTCTTC CASSVARGGQEQFF
TRBJ1-2 once TRBV5-1 TRBD1 TGCGCCAGCAGAACCAGGACAGGGGAGGTGGGCGGCTACACCTTC CASRTRTGEVGGYTF
TRBJ1-5 once TRBV27 TRBD1 TGTGCCAGCAGTCCAGGGGGTAATCAGCCCCAGCATTTT CASSPGGNQPQHF
TRBJ1-4 NA TRBV19 NA TGTGCCAGTAGTACTCAGGGCCTCGCTAATGAAAAACTGTTTTTT CASSTQGLANEKLFF
TRBJ2-2 once TRBV7-8 NA TGTGCCACCAACGTTGGGGCAGCCGACACCGGGGAGCTGTTTTTT CATNVGAADTGELFF
TRBJ1-4 NA TRBV4-1 NA TGCGCCAGCAGAGCGGGACTCTCGGCTGAAAAACTGTTTTTT CASRAGLSAEKLFF
TRBJ1-2 NA TRBV7-2 TRBD1 TGTGCCAGCAGCCTCGGCACAGGGGATTTTAACTATGGCTACACCTTC CASSLGTGDFNYGYTF
TRBJ2-5 NA TRBV7-9 NA TGTGCTGCCCTAACGCGAACGGGGACCCAGTACTTC CAALTRTGTQYF
TRBJ2-1 NA TRBV9 TRBD1 TGTGCCAGCAGCGTCGCCGGGACAGGGGGCCTAAATGAGCAGTTCTTC CASSVAGTGGLNEQFF
TRBJ2-7 NA TRBV5-5 TRBD1 TGTGCCAGCAGATGGACAGGGTCCTCCGAGCAGTACTTC CASRWTGSSEQYF
TRBJ2-5 NA TRBV7-7 NA TGTGCTAGCAGCTTAAGGCGGGGGCACCAAGAGACCCAGTACTTC CASSLRRGHQETQYF
TRBJ2-2 once TRBV5-6 NA TGTGCCAGCAGCTTGGTGGGAGTGAACACCGGGGAGCTGTTTTTT CASSLVGVNTGELFF
TRBJ2-7 NA TRBV7-2 TRBD1 TGTGCCAGCAGCTTCCCCCTTGGGGACAGGACCTACGAGCAGTACTTC CASSFPLGDRTYEQYF
TRBJ1-1 NA TRBV15 NA TGTGCCACCAGCAGAGAGAGGTATAGGCTGAACACTGAAGCTTTCTTT CATSRERYRLNTEAFF
TRBJ2-7 NA TRBV5-1 NA TGCGCCAGCAGCTTTGAGCGTTCCCAATACGAGCAGTACTTC CASSFERSQYEQYF
TRBJ2-1 NA TRBV7-6 TRBD2 TGTGCCAGCAGCCTGCCTAGCGGGGGGAATGAGCAGTTCTTC CASSLPSGGNEQFF
TRBJ2-7 NA TRBV19 TRBD2 TGTGCCAGTAGGAGGACTAGCGGGTCCTCCTACGAGCAGTACTTC CASRRTSGSSYEQYF
TRBJ2-1 once TRBV7-2 TRBD1 TGTGCCAGCGGGACGAGACAGGGTGAGCAGTTCTTC CASGTRQGEQFF
TRBJ2-7 few TRBV5-1 TRBD1 TGCGCCAGCAGCTTGGAGGGGACAGGGAGGTTTGACGAGCAGTACTTC CASSLEGTGRFDEQYF